A selection of T cell receptor beta chains follows, all from one sample in a study of blood T cell repertoires in COVID-19. TCRdb's table, derived via immunoSEQ multiplex PCR, lists solely in-frame clones and lacks some. The data show just over 650,000 clones, over 80% seen once. What was sequenced was peripheral blood. The receptors here all came from a woman aged 18-35 years with acute or convalescent COVID-19. Each CDR3 is given with its conserved first and last residue. D genes are given only for firm matches. A clone size is listed for some rows: how often the clone was seen (once, few, many), or a class if it is expanded.

d_call	v_call	j_call	clone_size	cdr3_nt	cdr3_aa
NA	TRBV18	TRBJ2-1	NA	TGTGCCAGCTCAGCCTTAGGGGCAGGGGGAGGCAATGAGCAGTTCTTC	CASSALGAGGGNEQFF
NA	TRBV2	TRBJ1-3	NA	TGTGCCAGCACGGCGGGGGGAAACACCATATATTTT	CASTAGGNTIYF
NA	TRBV24-1	TRBJ2-1	NA	TGTGCCACCAGTGATTGGCAGGGGGGCTCCTACAATGAGCAGTTCTTC	CATSDWQGGSYNEQFF
TRBD1	TRBV19	TRBJ1-1	NA	TGTGCCAGTATGAATCAGGGGGCCGCTGAAGCTTTCTTT	CASMNQGAAEAFF
TRBD2	TRBV6-5	TRBJ2-7	NA	TGTGCCAGCAGGCCGACTAGCGGGGGTTGGGAGCAGTACTTC	CASRPTSGGWEQYF
NA	TRBV6-2/TRBV6-3	TRBJ2-2	NA	TGTGCCAGCAGTTACTCGTCCGCGAGGAACACCGGGGAGCTGTTTTTT	CASSYSSARNTGELFF
TRBD1	TRBV7-2	TRBJ1-3	NA	TGTGCCAGCAGCTCAACCGGGACAGGGACTGGAAACACCATATATTTT	CASSSTGTGTGNTIYF
TRBD1	TRBV6-2/TRBV6-3	TRBJ1-1	NA	TGTGCCAGCAGTGCAGGGGGCACTGAAGCTTTCTTT	CASSAGGTEAFF
TRBD2	TRBV6-2/TRBV6-3	TRBJ2-3	NA	TGTGCCAGCAGTGCCGGACTAGCGGACAGCACAGATACGCAGTATTTT	CASSAGLADSTDTQYF
NA	TRBV4-2	TRBJ1-5	few	TGTGCCAGCAGCCAACAATCGTCCGGCAGGGAAAATCAGCCCCAGCATTTT	CASSQQSSGRENQPQHF
NA	TRBV7-9	TRBJ1-1	NA	TGTGCCAGCAGTTTTTCCGGCGGGCCCCACACTGAAGCTTTCTTT	CASSFSGGPHTEAFF
NA	TRBV21-1	TRBJ1-5	NA	TGTGCCATGATACAGGTCCTTAGCAATCAGCCCCAGCATTTT	CAMIQVLSNQPQHF
NA	TRBV12-5	TRBJ1-5	NA	TGTGCTAGTGGTTTTCGGGTGATAGGACACGACACCAATCAGCCCCAGCATTTT	CASGFRVIGHDTNQPQHF
TRBD2	TRBV7-2	TRBJ2-3	NA	TGTGCCAGCAGCCGGGGGACTAGTTTAAGCACAGATACGCAGTATTTT	CASSRGTSLSTDTQYF
TRBD1	TRBV25-1	TRBJ1-1	NA	TGTGCCAGCAGTGGGGGACAGGGGACTGAAGCTTTCTTT	CASSGGQGTEAFF
TRBD1	TRBV2	TRBJ2-2	NA	TGTGCCAGCAGTGCTCGGACAGGGACCGGGGAGCTGTTTTTT	CASSARTGTGELFF
NA	TRBV27	TRBJ1-2	NA	TGTGCCAGCAGTTACCGGCCAGGCAGCTATGGCTACACCTTC	CASSYRPGSYGYTF
NA	TRBV7-3	TRBJ2-3	NA	TGTGCCAGCAGCCCCAGGTCCAACCTTAACACAGATACGCAGTATTTT	CASSPRSNLNTDTQYF
NA	TRBV5-4	TRBJ1-1	NA	TGTGCCAGCAGCTTGGCCGGGGTGGTGGACACTGAAGCTTTCTTT	CASSLAGVVDTEAFF
NA	TRBV6-2/TRBV6-3	TRBJ2-1	NA	TGTGCCAGCAGTTACCCACAAAATGAGCAGTTCTTC	CASSYPQNEQFF
NA	TRBV6-5	TRBJ2-7	once	TGTGCCAGCACTCTTCGGTCTTACGAGCAGTACTTC	CASTLRSYEQYF